This T cell receptor (beta chain) originates from a study of shared clonotypes between healthy human individuals. Cells designated naive CD8 were CD45RO-negative and were positively selected for CCR7, with terminally differentiated effector memory CD45RA+ cells excluded. The assay was immunoSEQ multiplex PCR, and TCRdb's table has in-frame clones only and misses some. The table lists 660,000 or so clones, around 96% of them singletons. Germline CDR1 reads SQVTM; CDR2 reads ANQGSEA. This CDR3 spans 14 amino acids. V lost 8 bases and J lost 1, with 16 bases in between. The source is a woman younger than 45 in good health. The chain is built from TRBV29-1 and TRBJ2-3, with unresolved D. Sequenced sample: naive CD8+ T cells sorted from blood. CDR3 sequence: CSMIYPPGTDTQYF. In DNA, the CDR3 is TGCAGCATGATTTACCCTCCAGGCACAGATACGCAGTATTTT.